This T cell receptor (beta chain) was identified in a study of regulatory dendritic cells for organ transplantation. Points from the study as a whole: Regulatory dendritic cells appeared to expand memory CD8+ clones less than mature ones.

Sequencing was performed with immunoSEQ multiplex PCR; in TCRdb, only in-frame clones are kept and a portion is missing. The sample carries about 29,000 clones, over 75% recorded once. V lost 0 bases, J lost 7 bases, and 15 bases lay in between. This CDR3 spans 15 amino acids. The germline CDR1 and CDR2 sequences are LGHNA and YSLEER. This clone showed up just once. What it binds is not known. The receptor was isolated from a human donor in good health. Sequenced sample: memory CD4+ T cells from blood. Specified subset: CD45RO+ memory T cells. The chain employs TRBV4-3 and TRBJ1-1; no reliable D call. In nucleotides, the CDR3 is TGCGCCAGCAGCCAAGATCCAATGGCGCAGATTGAAGCTTTCTTT. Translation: CASSQDPMAQIEAFF.